This is a list of T cell receptor beta chains from one sample in a study of shared clonotypes between healthy human individuals. The table came from immunoSEQ multiplex PCR; TCRdb's copy has only in-frame clones and leaves some out. Here the sample spans approximately 2.3 million clones, 93% being singletons. The sample comprised naive CD4+ T cells from PBMCs. All receptors derive from a man younger than 30 in good health. Some clones in this sample may be carry-over from other donors' samples. Each CDR3 is given with its conserved first and last residue. The D gene is left open where the match is weak. Size values are once, few and many counts, or a class for expanded clones, and some rows have none.

j_gene: TRBJ2-5
len: 14
v_gene: TRBV19
abundance: -
d_gene: TRBD1
CDR3nt: TGTGCCAGTAGTCCGCGAACAGGGGAAGAGACCCAGTACTTC
CDR3aa: CASSPRTGEETQYF

j_gene: TRBJ2-5
len: 13
v_gene: TRBV12-5
abundance: -
d_gene: -
CDR3nt: TGTGCTAGTGGTTTGAGCCCTGACGAGACCCAGTACTTC
CDR3aa: CASGLSPDETQYF

j_gene: TRBJ2-1
len: 11
v_gene: TRBV30
abundance: -
d_gene: TRBD2
CDR3nt: TGTGCCTGGAGCGGCCGGGAGGGCCAGTTCTTC
CDR3aa: CAWSGREGQFF

j_gene: TRBJ1-2
len: 12
v_gene: TRBV28
abundance: -
d_gene: -
CDR3nt: TGTGCCAGCAGGGTCGCTAACTATGGCTACACCTTC
CDR3aa: CASRVANYGYTF

j_gene: TRBJ2-1
len: 16
v_gene: TRBV11-3
abundance: -
d_gene: -
CDR3nt: TGTGCCAGCAGCTTAGGGGACTCCAACTCCTACAATGAGCAGTTCTTC
CDR3aa: CASSLGDSNSYNEQFF

j_gene: TRBJ1-1
len: 17
v_gene: TRBV19
abundance: -
d_gene: -
CDR3nt: TGTGCCAGTAGTATAGAACGATCGGGACAAAAGAACACTGAAGCTTTCTTT
CDR3aa: CASSIERSGQKNTEAFF

j_gene: TRBJ2-5
len: 12
v_gene: TRBV29-1
abundance: -
d_gene: -
CDR3nt: TGCAGCGTGCTGGCGGGCGGTGAGACCCAGTACTTC
CDR3aa: CSVLAGGETQYF

j_gene: TRBJ2-2
len: 16
v_gene: TRBV27
abundance: -
d_gene: TRBD2
CDR3nt: TGTGCCAGCAGTAGACTGACTAGCGGAAACACCGGGGAGCTGTTTTTT
CDR3aa: CASSRLTSGNTGELFF

j_gene: TRBJ2-7
len: 15
v_gene: TRBV18
abundance: -
d_gene: -
CDR3nt: TGTGCCAGCTCACCACAGTCCCAGGGTCTAAGCGAGCAGTACTTC
CDR3aa: CASSPQSQGLSEQYF

j_gene: TRBJ2-5
len: 14
v_gene: TRBV7-2
abundance: -
d_gene: -
CDR3nt: TGTGCCAGCAGCCTACTCGGGGACCAAGAGACCCAGTACTTC
CDR3aa: CASSLLGDQETQYF

j_gene: TRBJ2-7
len: 14
v_gene: TRBV7-9
abundance: -
d_gene: TRBD2
CDR3nt: TGTGCCAGCAGCTTAGGGCGGGAGCGCTACGAGCAGTACTTC
CDR3aa: CASSLGRERYEQYF

j_gene: TRBJ1-5
len: 14
v_gene: TRBV2
abundance: -
d_gene: -
CDR3nt: TGTGCCAGCAGTGAATCTGGGGTCAATCAGCCCCAGCATTTT
CDR3aa: CASSESGVNQPQHF

j_gene: TRBJ1-1
len: 11
v_gene: TRBV28
abundance: -
d_gene: TRBD1
CDR3nt: TGTGCCAGCAGTCCAAGGACAGGACTTCTCTTT
CDR3aa: CASSPRTGLLF

j_gene: TRBJ1-5
len: 12
v_gene: TRBV28
abundance: -
d_gene: -
CDR3nt: TGTGCCAGCAGTGCGAAAAATCAGCCCCAGCATTTT
CDR3aa: CASSAKNQPQHF

j_gene: TRBJ1-5
len: 15
v_gene: TRBV28
abundance: -
d_gene: -
CDR3nt: TGTGCCAGTTTACAGGGCGCCCGACCGAATCAGCCCCAGCATTTT
CDR3aa: CASLQGARPNQPQHF

j_gene: TRBJ2-7
len: 14
v_gene: TRBV5-1
abundance: once
d_gene: -
CDR3nt: TGCGCCAGCAGTCGCGACAGGGAGGGGTACGAGCAGTACTTC
CDR3aa: CASSRDREGYEQYF

j_gene: TRBJ1-2
len: 15
v_gene: TRBV11-2
abundance: -
d_gene: -
CDR3nt: TGTGCCAGCAGCTTAGTTTCGGGGGCGAACTATGGCTACACCTTC
CDR3aa: CASSLVSGANYGYTF

j_gene: TRBJ2-7
len: 15
v_gene: TRBV5-1
abundance: -
d_gene: TRBD2
CDR3nt: TGCGCCAGCAGCCAAACTAGCGGGAGAAGGGGGGAGCAGTACTTC
CDR3aa: CASSQTSGRRGEQYF

j_gene: TRBJ2-3
len: 13
v_gene: TRBV2
abundance: few
d_gene: TRBD1
CDR3nt: TGTGCCAGCAGGACAGGGGGCGCAGATACGCAGTATTTT
CDR3aa: CASRTGGADTQYF

j_gene: TRBJ2-7
len: 15
v_gene: TRBV27
abundance: -
d_gene: -
CDR3nt: TGTGCCAGCAGTTCCCTGGGACTGGGAACCTACGAGCAGTACTTC
CDR3aa: CASSSLGLGTYEQYF

j_gene: TRBJ1-1
len: 13
v_gene: TRBV6-5
abundance: -
d_gene: -
CDR3nt: TGTGCCAGCAGTTCTTACAGGTACACTGAAGCTTTCTTT
CDR3aa: CASSSYRYTEAFF

j_gene: TRBJ2-1
len: 14
v_gene: TRBV5-1
abundance: once
d_gene: -
CDR3nt: TGCGCCAGCAGCTTGGCCGCCATGTCGGATGAGCAGTTCTTC
CDR3aa: CASSLAAMSDEQFF

j_gene: TRBJ2-7
len: 14
v_gene: TRBV18
abundance: once
d_gene: TRBD2
CDR3nt: TGTGCCAGCTCACCGGGACTAGCGGCATACGAGCAGTACTTC
CDR3aa: CASSPGLAAYEQYF

j_gene: TRBJ2-3
len: 16
v_gene: TRBV5-1
abundance: -
d_gene: -
CDR3nt: TGCGCCAGCAGCTTACCGAGCGGAAGAAGCACAGATACGCAGTATTTT
CDR3aa: CASSLPSGRSTDTQYF

j_gene: TRBJ1-5
len: 16
v_gene: TRBV6-1
abundance: -
d_gene: TRBD1
CDR3nt: TGTGCCAGCAGTGAAGTAATGCGACAGGGGAACGGGGGCCAGCATTTT
CDR3aa: CASSEVMRQGNGGQHF

j_gene: TRBJ2-1
len: 15
v_gene: TRBV11-2
abundance: -
d_gene: TRBD2
CDR3nt: TGTGCCAGCAGCCACTGGCGGGAGAGGATCATTGAGCAGTTCTTC
CDR3aa: CASSHWRERIIEQFF

j_gene: TRBJ2-7
len: 15
v_gene: TRBV6-5
abundance: -
d_gene: TRBD2
CDR3nt: TGTGCCAGCAGTTACTCCGGGAGGGCTCGGTACGAGCAGTACTTC
CDR3aa: CASSYSGRARYEQYF

j_gene: TRBJ2-3
len: 16
v_gene: TRBV5-6
abundance: -
d_gene: TRBD2
CDR3nt: TGTGCCAGCAGCTGGGGGGGTCACGTCGGTGGAGATACGCAGTATTTT
CDR3aa: CASSWGGHVGGDTQYF

j_gene: TRBJ1-3
len: 16
v_gene: TRBV2
abundance: -
d_gene: -
CDR3nt: TGTGCCAGCAGTGAAGCGCGGGGGAACTCTGGAAACACCATATATTTT
CDR3aa: CASSEARGNSGNTIYF

j_gene: TRBJ1-2
len: 13
v_gene: TRBV19
abundance: -
d_gene: -
CDR3nt: TGTGCCAGTAGTATTCCGGGGTATGGTGGCTACACCTTC
CDR3aa: CASSIPGYGGYTF

j_gene: TRBJ2-2
len: 15
v_gene: TRBV19
abundance: -
d_gene: -
CDR3nt: TGTGCCAGTAGTATAGTTTCAGGGGTCACCGGGGAGCTGTTTTTT
CDR3aa: CASSIVSGVTGELFF

j_gene: TRBJ1-5
len: 17
v_gene: TRBV28
abundance: -
d_gene: -
CDR3nt: TGTGCCAGCAGTTTAATGCGTCGCCAGGCGATCAATCAGCCCCAGCATTTT
CDR3aa: CASSLMRRQAINQPQHF

j_gene: TRBJ1-5
len: 15
v_gene: TRBV28
abundance: -
d_gene: -
CDR3nt: TGTGCCAGCAGTTCCACTGGGGGGAGCAATCAGCCCCAGCATTTT
CDR3aa: CASSSTGGSNQPQHF

j_gene: TRBJ2-3
len: 12
v_gene: TRBV14
abundance: -
d_gene: -
CDR3nt: TGTGCCAGCAGGAGGGGGACAGATACGCAGTATTTT
CDR3aa: CASRRGTDTQYF

j_gene: TRBJ2-4
len: 15
v_gene: TRBV7-2
abundance: -
d_gene: -
CDR3nt: TGTGCCAGCAGCTTCAGCCAGGGTAGCCAAAACATTCAGTACTTC
CDR3aa: CASSFSQGSQNIQYF

j_gene: TRBJ2-5
len: 12
v_gene: TRBV11-2
abundance: -
d_gene: -
CDR3nt: TGTGCCAGCAGCCCCTTAGGGGAGACCCAGTACTTC
CDR3aa: CASSPLGETQYF

j_gene: TRBJ2-7
len: 11
v_gene: TRBV20-1
abundance: -
d_gene: -
CDR3nt: TGCAGTGCTAGCGGTTACTACGAGCAGTACTTC
CDR3aa: CSASGYYEQYF

j_gene: TRBJ2-5
len: 14
v_gene: TRBV10-2
abundance: once
d_gene: TRBD1
CDR3nt: TGCGCCAGCAGGGACAGGGGGCCGGGAGAGACCCAGTACTTC
CDR3aa: CASRDRGPGETQYF

j_gene: TRBJ2-3
len: 19
v_gene: TRBV6-9
abundance: -
d_gene: -
CDR3nt: TGTGCCAGCAGTTATCGGAGGGTGGGGTTTCCGGGACATACAGATACGCAGTATTTT
CDR3aa: CASSYRRVGFPGHTDTQYF

j_gene: TRBJ2-7
len: 14
v_gene: TRBV2
abundance: -
d_gene: TRBD2
CDR3nt: TGTGCCAGCAGCGGGACTAGCGGGGCATACGAGCAGTACTTC
CDR3aa: CASSGTSGAYEQYF

j_gene: TRBJ2-7
len: 14
v_gene: TRBV19
abundance: -
d_gene: -
CDR3nt: TGTGCCAGTAGTATTCTAGAGGGCCCCTACGAGCAGTACTTC
CDR3aa: CASSILEGPYEQYF

j_gene: TRBJ1-2
len: 14
v_gene: TRBV11-2
abundance: -
d_gene: -
CDR3nt: TGTGCCAGCAGCTTAGGCTGGGAGCGGGATGGCTACACCTTC
CDR3aa: CASSLGWERDGYTF

j_gene: TRBJ2-7
len: 18
v_gene: TRBV28
abundance: -
d_gene: -
CDR3nt: TGTGCCAGCAGTTTAAGGGGGTGCGGGGGCAGCGCTAACTACGAGCAGTACTTC
CDR3aa: CASSLRGCGGSANYEQYF

j_gene: TRBJ1-1
len: 15
v_gene: TRBV5-1
abundance: -
d_gene: TRBD1
CDR3nt: TGCGCCAGCAGCGACCGACAGGGTCTGAACACTGAAGCTTTCTTT
CDR3aa: CASSDRQGLNTEAFF

j_gene: TRBJ2-1
len: 15
v_gene: TRBV6-6
abundance: -
d_gene: TRBD2
CDR3nt: TGTGCCAGCAGTTACGGGGGGGAAACCTACAATGAGCAGTTCTTC
CDR3aa: CASSYGGETYNEQFF

j_gene: TRBJ1-2
len: 18
v_gene: TRBV5-1
abundance: -
d_gene: TRBD1
CDR3nt: TGCGCCAGCAGCTTCTCCTCCGGGACAGGGGTTTTTAACTATGGCTACACCTTC
CDR3aa: CASSFSSGTGVFNYGYTF

j_gene: TRBJ1-3
len: 15
v_gene: TRBV2
abundance: -
d_gene: -
CDR3nt: TGTGCCAGCGCCGGGGGAAGACGCTCTGGAAACACCATATATTTT
CDR3aa: CASAGGRRSGNTIYF

j_gene: TRBJ2-3
len: 15
v_gene: TRBV7-9
abundance: once
d_gene: -
CDR3nt: TGTGCCAGCAGCTCGGTGGACTACGGCACAGATACGCAGTATTTT
CDR3aa: CASSSVDYGTDTQYF